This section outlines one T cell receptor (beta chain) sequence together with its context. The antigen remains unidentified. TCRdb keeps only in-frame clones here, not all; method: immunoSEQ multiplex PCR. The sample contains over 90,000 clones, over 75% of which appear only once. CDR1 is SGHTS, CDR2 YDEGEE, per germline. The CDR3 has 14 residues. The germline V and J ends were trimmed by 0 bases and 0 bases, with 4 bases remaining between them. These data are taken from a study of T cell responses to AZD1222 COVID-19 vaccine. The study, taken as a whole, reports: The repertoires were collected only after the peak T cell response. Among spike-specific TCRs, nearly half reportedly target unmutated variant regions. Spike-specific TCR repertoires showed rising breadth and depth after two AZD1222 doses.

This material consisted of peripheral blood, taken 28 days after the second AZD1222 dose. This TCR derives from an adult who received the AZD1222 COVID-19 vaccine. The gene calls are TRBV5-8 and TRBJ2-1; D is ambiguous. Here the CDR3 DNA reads TGTGCCAGCAGCTTGGGGCCCTCCTACAATGAGCAGTTCTTC. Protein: CASSLGPSYNEQFF.